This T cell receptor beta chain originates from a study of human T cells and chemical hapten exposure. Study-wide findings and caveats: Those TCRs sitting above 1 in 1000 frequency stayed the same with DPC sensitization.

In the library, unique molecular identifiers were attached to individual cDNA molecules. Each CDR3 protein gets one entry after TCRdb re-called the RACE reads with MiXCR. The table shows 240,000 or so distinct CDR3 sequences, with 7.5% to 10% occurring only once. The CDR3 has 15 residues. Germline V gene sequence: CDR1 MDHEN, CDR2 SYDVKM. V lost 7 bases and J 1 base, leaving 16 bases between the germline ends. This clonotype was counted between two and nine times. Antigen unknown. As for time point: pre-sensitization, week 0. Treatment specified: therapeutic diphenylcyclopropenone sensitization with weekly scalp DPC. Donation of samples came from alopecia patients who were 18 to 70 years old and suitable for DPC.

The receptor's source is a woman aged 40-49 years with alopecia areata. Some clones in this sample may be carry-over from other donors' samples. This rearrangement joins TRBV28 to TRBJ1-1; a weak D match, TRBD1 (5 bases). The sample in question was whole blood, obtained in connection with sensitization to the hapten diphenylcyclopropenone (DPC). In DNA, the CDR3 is TGTGCCAGCACCTTAGGAGGGGTGGCGAACACTGAAGCTTTCTTT. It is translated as CASTLGGVANTEAFF.